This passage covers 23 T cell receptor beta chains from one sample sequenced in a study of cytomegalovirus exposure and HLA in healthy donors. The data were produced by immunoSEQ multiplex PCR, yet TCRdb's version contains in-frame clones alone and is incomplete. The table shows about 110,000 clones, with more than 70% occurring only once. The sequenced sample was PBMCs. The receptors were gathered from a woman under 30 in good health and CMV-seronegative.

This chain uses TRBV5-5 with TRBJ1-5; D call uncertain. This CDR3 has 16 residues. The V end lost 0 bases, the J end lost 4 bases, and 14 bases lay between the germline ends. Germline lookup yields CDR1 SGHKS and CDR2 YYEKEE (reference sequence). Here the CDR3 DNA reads TGTGCCAGCAGCTTGGTGGTCGGGGAGAGGAATCAGCCCCAGCATTTT. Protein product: CASSLVVGERNQPQHF.

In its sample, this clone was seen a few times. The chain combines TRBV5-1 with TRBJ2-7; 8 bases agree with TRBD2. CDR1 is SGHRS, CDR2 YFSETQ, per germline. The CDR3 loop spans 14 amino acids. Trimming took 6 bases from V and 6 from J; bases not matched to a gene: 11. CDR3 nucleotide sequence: TGCGCCAGCACCCCTGAAGGTAGCGGGGTCGAGCAGTACTTC. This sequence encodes CASTPEGSGVEQYF. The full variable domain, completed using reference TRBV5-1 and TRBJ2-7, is KAGVTQTPRYLIKTRGQQVTLSCSPISGHRSVSWYQQTPGQGLQFLFEYFSETQRNKGNFPGRFSGRQFSNSRSEMNVSTLELGDSALYLCASTPEGSGVEQYFGPGTRLTVT.

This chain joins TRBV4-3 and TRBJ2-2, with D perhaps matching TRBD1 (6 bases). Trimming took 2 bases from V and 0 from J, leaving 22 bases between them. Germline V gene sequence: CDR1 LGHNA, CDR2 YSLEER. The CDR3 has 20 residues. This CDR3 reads CASSQSGVWSGATNTGELFF. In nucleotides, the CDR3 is TGCGCCAGCAGCCAATCAGGGGTATGGAGCGGAGCGACGAACACCGGGGAGCTGTTTTTT.

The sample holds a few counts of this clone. DNA of the CDR3: TGTGCCAGCAGCCCCGCGGGGCGATTCTACGAGCAGTACTTC. It translates to CASSPAGRFYEQYF. This sequence joins TRBV7-3 and TRBJ2-7, with TRBD2 as a possible D gene (6 bases). Germline CDR1 SGHTA, CDR2 FQGTGA. The CDR3 is 14 amino acids. Trimming stripped 5 bases from V and 3 bases from J, with 14 bases between.

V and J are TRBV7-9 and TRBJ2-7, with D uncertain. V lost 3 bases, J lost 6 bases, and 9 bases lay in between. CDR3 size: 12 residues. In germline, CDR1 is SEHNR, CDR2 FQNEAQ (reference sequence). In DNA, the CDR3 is TGTGCCAGCAGCTTCCCGACGGGCGAGCAGTACTTC. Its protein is CASSFPTGEQYF.

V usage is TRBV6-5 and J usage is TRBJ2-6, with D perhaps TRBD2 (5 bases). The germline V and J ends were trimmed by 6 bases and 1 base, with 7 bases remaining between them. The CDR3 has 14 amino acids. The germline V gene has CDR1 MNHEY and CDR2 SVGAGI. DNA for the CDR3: TGTGCCAGCAGCCGAGGGTCTGGGGCCAACGTCCTGACTTTC. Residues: CASSRGSGANVLTF.

CDR3 residues: CASSQGQATYEQYF. The CDR3 DNA follows: TGTGCCAGCAGCCAAGGACAGGCGACCTACGAGCAGTACTTC. V usage is TRBV4-2 and J usage is TRBJ2-7; D may be TRBD1 (6 bases). V lost 1 base, J lost 2 bases, and 9 bases lay in between. This CDR3 region has 14 residues. CDR1 LGHNA and CDR2 YNFKEQ come from the germline V gene.

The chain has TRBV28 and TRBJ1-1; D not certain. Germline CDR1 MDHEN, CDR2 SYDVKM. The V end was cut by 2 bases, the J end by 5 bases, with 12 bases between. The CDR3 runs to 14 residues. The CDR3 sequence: CASSLGGSSTEAFF. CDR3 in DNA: TGTGCCAGCAGTTTAGGCGGATCATCGACTGAAGCTTTCTTT.

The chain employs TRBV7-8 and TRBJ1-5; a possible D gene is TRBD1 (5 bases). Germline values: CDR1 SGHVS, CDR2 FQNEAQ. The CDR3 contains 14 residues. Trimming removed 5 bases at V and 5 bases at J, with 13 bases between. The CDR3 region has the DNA TGTGCCAGCAGCCCCAGGGTGTTAGATCAGCCCCAGCATTTT. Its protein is CASSPRVLDQPQHF.

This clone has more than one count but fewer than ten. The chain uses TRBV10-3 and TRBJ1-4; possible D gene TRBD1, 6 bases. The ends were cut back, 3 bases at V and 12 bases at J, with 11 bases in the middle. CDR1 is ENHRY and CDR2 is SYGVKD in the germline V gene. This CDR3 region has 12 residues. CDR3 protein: CAISDYHRELFF. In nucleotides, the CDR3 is TGTGCCATCAGTGATTATCACAGGGAACTGTTTTTT.

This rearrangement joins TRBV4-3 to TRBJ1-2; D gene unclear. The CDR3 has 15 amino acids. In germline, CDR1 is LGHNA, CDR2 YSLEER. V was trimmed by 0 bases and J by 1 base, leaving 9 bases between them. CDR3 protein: CASSQDRVFNYGYTF. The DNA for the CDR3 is TGCGCCAGCAGCCAAGATCGGGTTTTTAACTATGGCTACACCTTC.

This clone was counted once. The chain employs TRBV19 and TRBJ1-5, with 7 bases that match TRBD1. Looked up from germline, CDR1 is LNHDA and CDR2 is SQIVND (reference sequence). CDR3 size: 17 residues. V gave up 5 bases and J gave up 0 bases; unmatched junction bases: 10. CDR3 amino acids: CASSLRDSKYSNQPQHF. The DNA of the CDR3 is TGTGCCAGTAGTCTCCGGGACAGCAAGTATAGCAATCAGCCCCAGCATTTT. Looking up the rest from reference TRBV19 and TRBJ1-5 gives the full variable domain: DGGITQSPKYLFRKEGQNVTLSCEQNLNHDAMYWYRQDPGQGLRLIYYSQIVNDFQKGDIAEGYSVSREKKESFPLTVTSAQKNPTAFYLCASSLRDSKYSNQPQHFGDGTRLSIL.

In DNA, the CDR3 is TGCAGCGTTTTAGGGACAGGGACGTTGGCCGGGGAGCTGTTTTTT. It translates to CSVLGTGTLAGELFF. The chain recombines TRBV29-1 with TRBJ2-2, with 9 positions matching TRBD1. V was clipped by 5 bases and J by 6 bases; unmatched bases: 10. There are 15 residues in the CDR3. CDR1 is SQVTM, CDR2 ANQGSEA, per germline.

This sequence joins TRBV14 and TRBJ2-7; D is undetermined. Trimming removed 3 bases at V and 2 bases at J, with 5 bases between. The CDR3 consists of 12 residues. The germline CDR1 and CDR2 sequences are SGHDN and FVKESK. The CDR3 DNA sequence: TGTGCCAGCAGCCATGCGCCCTACGAGCAGTACTTC. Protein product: CASSHAPYEQYF.

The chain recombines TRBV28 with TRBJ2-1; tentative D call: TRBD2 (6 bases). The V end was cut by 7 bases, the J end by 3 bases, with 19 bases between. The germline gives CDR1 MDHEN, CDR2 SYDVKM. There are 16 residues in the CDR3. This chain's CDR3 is CASTTPRGGFYNEQFF. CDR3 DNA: TGTGCCAGCACCACCCCCCGGGGAGGCTTCTACAATGAGCAGTTCTTC.

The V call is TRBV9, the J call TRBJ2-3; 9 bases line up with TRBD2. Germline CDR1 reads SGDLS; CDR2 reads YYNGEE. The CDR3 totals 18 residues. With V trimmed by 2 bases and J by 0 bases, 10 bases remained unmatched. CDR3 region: CASSVGGPSGASTDTQYF. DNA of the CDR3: TGTGCCAGCAGCGTTGGGGGGCCTAGCGGGGCTAGCACAGATACGCAGTATTTT.

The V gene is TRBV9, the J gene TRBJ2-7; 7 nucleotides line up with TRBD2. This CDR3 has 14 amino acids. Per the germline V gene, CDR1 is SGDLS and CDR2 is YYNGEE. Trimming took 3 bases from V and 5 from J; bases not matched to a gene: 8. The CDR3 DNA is TGTGCCAGCAGCGAGGCGGGAGCTAGGGACGAGCAGTACTTC. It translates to CASSEAGARDEQYF.

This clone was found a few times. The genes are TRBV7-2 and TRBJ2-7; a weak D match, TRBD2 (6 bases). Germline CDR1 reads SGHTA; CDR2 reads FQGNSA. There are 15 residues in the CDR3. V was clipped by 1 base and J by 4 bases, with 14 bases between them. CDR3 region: CASSLEASARYEQYF. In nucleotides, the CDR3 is TGTGCCAGCAGCTTAGAGGCTAGCGCAAGATACGAGCAGTACTTC.

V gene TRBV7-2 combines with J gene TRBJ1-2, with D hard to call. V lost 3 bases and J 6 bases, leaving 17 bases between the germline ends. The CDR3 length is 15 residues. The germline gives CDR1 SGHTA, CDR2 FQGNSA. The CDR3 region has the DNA TGTGCCAGCAGCTTGCCCATCGGAGAGCCGAATGGCTACACCTTC. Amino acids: CASSLPIGEPNGYTF.

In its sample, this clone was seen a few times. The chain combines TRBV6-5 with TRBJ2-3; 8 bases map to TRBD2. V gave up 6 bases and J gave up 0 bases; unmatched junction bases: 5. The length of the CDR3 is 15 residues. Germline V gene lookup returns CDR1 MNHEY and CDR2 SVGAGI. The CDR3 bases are TGTGCCAGCAGGCGGCGGGGGGCCAGCACAGATACGCAGTATTTT. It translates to CASRRRGASTDTQYF.

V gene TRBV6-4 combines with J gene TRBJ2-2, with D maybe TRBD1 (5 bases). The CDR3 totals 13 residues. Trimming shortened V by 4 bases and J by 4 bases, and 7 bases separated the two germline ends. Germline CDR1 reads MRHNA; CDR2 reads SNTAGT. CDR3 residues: CASSGQPTGELFF. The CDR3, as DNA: TGTGCCAGCAGTGGACAGCCCACCGGGGAGCTGTTTTTT.

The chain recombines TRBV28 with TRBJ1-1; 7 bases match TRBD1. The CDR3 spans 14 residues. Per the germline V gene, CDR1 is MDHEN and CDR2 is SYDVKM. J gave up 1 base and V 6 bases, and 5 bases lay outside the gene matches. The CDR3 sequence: CASRNRGPNTEAFF. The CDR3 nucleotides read TGTGCCAGCAGAAACAGGGGCCCGAACACTGAAGCTTTCTTT.

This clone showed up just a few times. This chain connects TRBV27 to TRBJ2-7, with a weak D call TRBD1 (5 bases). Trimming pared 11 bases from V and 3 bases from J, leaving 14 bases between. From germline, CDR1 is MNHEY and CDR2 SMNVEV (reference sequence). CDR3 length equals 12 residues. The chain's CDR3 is CAPYPRDYEQYF. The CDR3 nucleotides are TGTGCCCCGTACCCCAGGGACTACGAGCAGTACTTC.